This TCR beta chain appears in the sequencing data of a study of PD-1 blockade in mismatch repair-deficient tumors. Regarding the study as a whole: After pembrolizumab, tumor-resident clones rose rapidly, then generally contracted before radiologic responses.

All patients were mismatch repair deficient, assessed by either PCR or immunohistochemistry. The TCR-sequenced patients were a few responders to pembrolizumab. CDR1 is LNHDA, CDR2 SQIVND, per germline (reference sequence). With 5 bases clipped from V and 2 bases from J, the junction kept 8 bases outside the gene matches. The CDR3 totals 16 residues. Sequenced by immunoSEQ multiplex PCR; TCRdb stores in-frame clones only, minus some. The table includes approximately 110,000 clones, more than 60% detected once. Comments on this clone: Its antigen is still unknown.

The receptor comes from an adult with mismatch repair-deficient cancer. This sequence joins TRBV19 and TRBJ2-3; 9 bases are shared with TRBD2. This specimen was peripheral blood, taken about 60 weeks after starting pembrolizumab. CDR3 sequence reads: CASSALAGYSTDTQYF. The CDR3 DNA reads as TGTGCCAGTAGTGCCCTAGCGGGATATTCCACAGATACGCAGTATTTT.